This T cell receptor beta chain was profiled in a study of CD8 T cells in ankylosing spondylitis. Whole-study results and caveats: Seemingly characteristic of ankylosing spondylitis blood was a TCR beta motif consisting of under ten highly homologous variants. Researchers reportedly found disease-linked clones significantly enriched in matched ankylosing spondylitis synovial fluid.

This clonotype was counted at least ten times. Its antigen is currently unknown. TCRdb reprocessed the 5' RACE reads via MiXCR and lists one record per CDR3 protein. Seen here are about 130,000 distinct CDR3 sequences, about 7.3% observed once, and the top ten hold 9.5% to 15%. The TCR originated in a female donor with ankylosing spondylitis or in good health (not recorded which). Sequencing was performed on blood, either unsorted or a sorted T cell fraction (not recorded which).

DNA of the CDR3: TGTGCCAGCAGCCAAAATATCGTATTTAGCACAGATACGCAGTATTTT. Translation: CASSQNIVFSTDTQYF. The chain uses TRBV14 and TRBJ2-3; D unclear. The length of the CDR3 is 16 residues. With 2 bases removed from V and 0 bases from J, the gap between germline ends came to 12 bases. In germline, CDR1 is SGHDN, CDR2 FVKESK.